The sequence of this T cell receptor (beta chain) was determined in a study of blood T cell repertoires in COVID-19. Concerning this clone itself: Other DNA sequences of this sample code for an identical CDR3.

Under the authors' procedure: How many nucleated cells were present was estimated from reference gene primer amplification. The protocol was immunoSEQ multiplex PCR, while the TCRdb copy is restricted to in-frame clones and leaves out a portion. V and J calls plus clone size are reproduced from that table; the DNA served to infer D and trimming. The sample lists 200,000 to 300,000 clones, about 91% seen once, with roughly 6% in the top ten. CDR3 length: 13 amino acids. V gave up 4 bases and J gave up 8 bases; unmatched junction bases: 7. Germline V gene data show CDR1 as SGHRS and CDR2 as YFSETQ. This TCR derives from a woman younger than 45 with COVID-19, enrolled during active disease. Sequencing was carried out using peripheral blood. The chain joins TRBV5-1 to TRBJ1-2; 8 positions agree with TRBD1. This CDR3 reads CASSPGQGGGYTF. As DNA, the CDR3 is TGCGCCAGCAGCCCCGGACAGGGCGGCGGCTACACCTTC. Filled out from reference TRBV5-1 and TRBJ1-2, the complete variable domain reads KAGVTQTPRYLIKTRGQQVTLSCSPISGHRSVSWYQQTPGQGLQFLFEYFSETQRNKGNFPGRFSGRQFSNSRSEMNVSTLELGDSALYLCASSPGQGGGYTFGSGTRLTVV.